In its sample, the clone carrying this T cell receptor beta chain was seen many times. This record comes from a study of sequential checkpoint blockade in melanoma. Profiled with immunoSEQ multiplex PCR; TCRdb holds only in-frame clones, not every one. This table has about 13,000 clones, 25% to 35% appearing once. The germline V gene encodes CDR1 SGHNT and CDR2 YENEEA. Trimming took off 3 bases at V and 0 bases at J, with 17 bases between the two ends. CDR3 size: 17 residues. Described treatment: randomized to nivolumab then ipilimumab (arm A) or the reverse (arm B). None of the patients previously received DNA-damaging chemotherapy.

The material sequenced was tumor tissue (inferred from file names), taken from a patient given nivolumab and ipilimumab in sequence. This TCR was recovered from a human donor with melanoma. The V call is TRBV11-3, the J call TRBJ1-1; D is ambiguous. The chain's CDR3 is CASSLAVLRAVNTEAFF. CDR3 sequence (DNA): TGTGCCAGCAGCTTGGCTGTGCTACGGGCGGTGAACACTGAAGCTTTCTTT.